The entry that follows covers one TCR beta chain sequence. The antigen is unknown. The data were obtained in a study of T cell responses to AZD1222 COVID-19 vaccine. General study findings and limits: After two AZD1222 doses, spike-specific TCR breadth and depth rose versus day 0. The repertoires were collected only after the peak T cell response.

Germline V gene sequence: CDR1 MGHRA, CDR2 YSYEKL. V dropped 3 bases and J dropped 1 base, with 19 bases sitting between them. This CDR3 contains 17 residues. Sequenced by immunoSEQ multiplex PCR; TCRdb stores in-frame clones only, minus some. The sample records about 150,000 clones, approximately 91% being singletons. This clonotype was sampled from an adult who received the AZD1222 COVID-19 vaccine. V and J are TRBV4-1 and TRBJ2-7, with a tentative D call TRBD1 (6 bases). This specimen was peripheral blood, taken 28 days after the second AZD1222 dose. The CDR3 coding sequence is TGCGCCAGCAGCCAGAGACGGACAGAAGAGTTGTCCTACGAGCAGTACTTC. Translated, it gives CASSQRRTEELSYEQYF.